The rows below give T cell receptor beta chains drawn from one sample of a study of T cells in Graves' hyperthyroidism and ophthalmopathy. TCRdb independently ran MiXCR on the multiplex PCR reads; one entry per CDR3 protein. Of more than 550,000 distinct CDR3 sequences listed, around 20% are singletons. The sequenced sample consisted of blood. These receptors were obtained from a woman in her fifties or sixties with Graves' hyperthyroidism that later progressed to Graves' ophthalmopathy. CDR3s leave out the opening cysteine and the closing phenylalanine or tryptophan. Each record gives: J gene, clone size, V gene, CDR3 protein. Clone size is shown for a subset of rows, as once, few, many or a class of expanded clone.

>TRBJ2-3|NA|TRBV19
ASSTAQRVEGDTQY
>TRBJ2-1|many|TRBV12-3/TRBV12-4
ASTLGASSSYNEQF
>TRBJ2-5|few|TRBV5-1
ASSLSLPTSGEETQY
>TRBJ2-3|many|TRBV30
AWSVGLQDTDTQY
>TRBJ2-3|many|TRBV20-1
SARDWDTQY
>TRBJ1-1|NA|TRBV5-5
ASSLRDRANTEAF
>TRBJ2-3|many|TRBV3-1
ASSGGLGTDTQY
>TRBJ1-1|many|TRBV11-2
ASSLGGAGYTEAF
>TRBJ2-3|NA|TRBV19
ASRFRGGSGTDTQY
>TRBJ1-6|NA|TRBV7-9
ASSLGLDYNSPLH
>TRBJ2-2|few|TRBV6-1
ASTYSGGPTGELF
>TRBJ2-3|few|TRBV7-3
ASSLMGTATASGDTQY